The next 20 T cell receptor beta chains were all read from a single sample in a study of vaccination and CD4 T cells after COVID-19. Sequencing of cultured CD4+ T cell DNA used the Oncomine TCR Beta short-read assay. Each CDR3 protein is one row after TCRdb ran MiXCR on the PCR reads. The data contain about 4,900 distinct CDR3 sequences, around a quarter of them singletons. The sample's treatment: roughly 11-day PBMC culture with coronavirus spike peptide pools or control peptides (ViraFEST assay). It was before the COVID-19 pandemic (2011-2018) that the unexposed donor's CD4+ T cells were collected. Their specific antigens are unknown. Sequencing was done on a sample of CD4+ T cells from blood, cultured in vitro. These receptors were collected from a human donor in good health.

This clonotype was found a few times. This CDR3 reads CSARPVDSSNQPQHF. The CDR3 DNA reads as TGCAGTGCTCGTCCCGTGGACAGTAGCAATCAGCCCCAGCATTTT. The rearrangement uses TRBV20-1 and TRBJ1-5, with D maybe TRBD1 (6 bases). V was cut by 5 bases and J by 0 bases, with 14 bases left in between. This CDR3 spans 15 amino acids. Germline V CDR1 and CDR2: DFQATT, SNEGSKA (reference sequence).

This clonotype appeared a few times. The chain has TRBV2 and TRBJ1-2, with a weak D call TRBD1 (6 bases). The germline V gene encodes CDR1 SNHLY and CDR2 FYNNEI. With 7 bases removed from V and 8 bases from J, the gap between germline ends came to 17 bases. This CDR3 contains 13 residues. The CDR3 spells CASNRGGAWGYTF. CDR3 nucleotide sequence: TGTGCCAGCAACCGGGGGGGGGCGTGGGGCTACACCTTC.

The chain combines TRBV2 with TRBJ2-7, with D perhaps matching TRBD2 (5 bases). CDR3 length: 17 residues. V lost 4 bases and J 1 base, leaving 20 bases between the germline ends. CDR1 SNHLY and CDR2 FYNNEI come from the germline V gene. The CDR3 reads CASSVPSEAQTSYEQYF. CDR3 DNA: TGTGCCAGCAGTGTCCCTTCGGAGGCACAGACATCCTACGAGCAGTACTTC.

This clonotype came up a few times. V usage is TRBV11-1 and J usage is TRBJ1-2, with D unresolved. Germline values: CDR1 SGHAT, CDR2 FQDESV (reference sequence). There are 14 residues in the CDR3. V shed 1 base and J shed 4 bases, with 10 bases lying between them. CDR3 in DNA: TGTGCCAGCAGCTTAGGATCGGAATTCTATGGCTACACCTTC. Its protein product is CASSLGSEFYGYTF. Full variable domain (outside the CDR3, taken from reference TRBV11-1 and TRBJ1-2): EAEVAQSPRYKITEKSQAVAFWCDPISGHATLYWYRQILGQGPELLVQFQDESVVDDSQLPKDRFSAERLKGVDSTLKIQPAELGDSAMYLCASSLGSEFYGYTFGSGTRLTVV.

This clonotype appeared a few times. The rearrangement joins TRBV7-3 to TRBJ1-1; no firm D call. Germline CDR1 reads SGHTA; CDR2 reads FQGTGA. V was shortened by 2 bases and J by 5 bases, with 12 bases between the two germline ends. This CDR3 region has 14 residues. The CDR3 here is CASSLGFGETEAFF. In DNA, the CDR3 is TGTGCCAGCAGCTTAGGATTCGGGGAAACTGAAGCTTTCTTT.

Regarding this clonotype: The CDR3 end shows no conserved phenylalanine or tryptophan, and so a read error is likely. CDR3 loop: CASSIQRGLTDTQYL. In nucleotides, the CDR3 is TGTGCCAGCAGCATACAGCGGGGGCTCACAGATACGCAGTATCTT. The chain is built from TRBV7-9 and TRBJ2-3, with TRBD2 matching 8 bases. The CDR3 is 15 amino acids. Germline-derived CDR1 and CDR2 are SEHNR and FQNEAQ (reference sequence). Trimming at V came to 5 bases and at J to 2 bases, leaving 6 bases not matched to a gene.

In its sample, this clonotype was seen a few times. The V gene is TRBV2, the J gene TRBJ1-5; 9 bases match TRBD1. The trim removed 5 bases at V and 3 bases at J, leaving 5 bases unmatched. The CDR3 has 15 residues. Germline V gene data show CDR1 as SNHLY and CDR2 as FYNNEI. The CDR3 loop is CASSRGQGSNQPQHF. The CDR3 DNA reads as TGTGCCAGCAGTCGCGGACAGGGGTCCAATCAGCCCCAGCATTTT.

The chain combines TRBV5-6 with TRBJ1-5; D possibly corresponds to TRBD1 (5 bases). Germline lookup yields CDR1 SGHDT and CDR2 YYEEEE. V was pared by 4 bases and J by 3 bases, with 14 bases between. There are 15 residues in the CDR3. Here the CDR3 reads CASSLQAGPNQPQHF. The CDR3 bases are TGTGCCAGCAGCCTTCAAGCAGGGCCCAATCAGCCCCAGCATTTT.

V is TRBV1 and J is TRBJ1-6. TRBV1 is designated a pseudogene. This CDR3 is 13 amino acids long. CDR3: CTSTARSDSPLHF. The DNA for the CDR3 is TGCACCAGCACCGCTAGGAGTGATTCACCCCTCCACTTT.

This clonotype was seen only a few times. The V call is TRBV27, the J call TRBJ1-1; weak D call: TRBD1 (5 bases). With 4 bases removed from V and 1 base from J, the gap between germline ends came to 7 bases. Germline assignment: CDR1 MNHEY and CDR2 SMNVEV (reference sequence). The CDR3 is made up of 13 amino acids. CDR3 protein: CASSSGGNTEAFF. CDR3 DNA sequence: TGTGCCAGCAGTTCGGGGGGGAACACTGAAGCTTTCTTT.

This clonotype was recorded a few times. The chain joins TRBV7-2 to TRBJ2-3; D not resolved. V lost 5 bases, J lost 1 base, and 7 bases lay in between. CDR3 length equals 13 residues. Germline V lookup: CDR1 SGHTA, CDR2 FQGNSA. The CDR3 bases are TGTGCCAGCAGCCGGACCGGCACAGATACGCAGTATTTT. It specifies CASSRTGTDTQYF. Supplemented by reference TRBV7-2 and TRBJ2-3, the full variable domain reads GAGVSQSPSNKVTEKGKDVELRCDPISGHTALYWYRQSLGQGLEFLIYFQGNSAPDKSGLPSDRFSAERTGGSVSTLTIQRTQQEDSAVYLCASSRTGTDTQYFGPGTRLTVL.

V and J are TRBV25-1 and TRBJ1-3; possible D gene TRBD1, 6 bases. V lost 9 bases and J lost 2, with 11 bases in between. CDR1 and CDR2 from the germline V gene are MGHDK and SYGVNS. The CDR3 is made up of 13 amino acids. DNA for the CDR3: TGTGCCAGTGCCGGGACACCTGGAAACACCATATATTTT. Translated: CASAGTPGNTIYF.

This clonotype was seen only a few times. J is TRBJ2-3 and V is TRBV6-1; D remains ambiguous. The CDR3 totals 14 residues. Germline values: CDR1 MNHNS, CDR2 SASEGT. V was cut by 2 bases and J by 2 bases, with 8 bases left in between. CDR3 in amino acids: CASSEQWHTDTQYF. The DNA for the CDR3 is TGTGCCAGCAGTGAACAGTGGCACACAGATACGCAGTATTTT.

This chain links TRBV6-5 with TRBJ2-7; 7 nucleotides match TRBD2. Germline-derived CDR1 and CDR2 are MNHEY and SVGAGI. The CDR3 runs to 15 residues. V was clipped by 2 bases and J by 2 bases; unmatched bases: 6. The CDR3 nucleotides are TGTGCCAGCAGTTACGGGCGGGGGAGCGCCTACGAGCAGTACTTC. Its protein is CASSYGRGSAYEQYF.

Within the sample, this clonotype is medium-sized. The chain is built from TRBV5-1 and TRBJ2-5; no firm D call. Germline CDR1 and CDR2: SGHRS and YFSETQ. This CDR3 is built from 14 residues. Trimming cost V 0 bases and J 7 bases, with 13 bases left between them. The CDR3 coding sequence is TGCGCCAGCAGCTTGGCCATTGGCCCTGGGACCCAGTACTTC. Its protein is CASSLAIGPGTQYF.

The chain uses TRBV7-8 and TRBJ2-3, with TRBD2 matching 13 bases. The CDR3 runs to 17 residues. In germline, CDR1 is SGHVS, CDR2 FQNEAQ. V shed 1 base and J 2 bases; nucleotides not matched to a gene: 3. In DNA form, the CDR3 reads TGTGCCAGCAGCTTAGAAACTAGCGGGGGGGCCACAGATACGCAGTATTTT. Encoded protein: CASSLETSGGATDTQYF.

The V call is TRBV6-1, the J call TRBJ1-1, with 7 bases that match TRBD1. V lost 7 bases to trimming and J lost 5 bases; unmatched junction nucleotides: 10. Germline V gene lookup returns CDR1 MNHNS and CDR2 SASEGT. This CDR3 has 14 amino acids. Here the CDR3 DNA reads TGTGCCAGCATCAACAGGGGATGGAAAACTGAAGCTTTCTTT. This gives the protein CASINRGWKTEAFF.

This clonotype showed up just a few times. CDR3 DNA: TGTGCCAGCAGCAACCCCGCGATGGCTAGGGTTGAAGCTTTCTTT. Its protein product is CASSNPAMARVEAFF. This chain connects TRBV6-1 to TRBJ1-1; no clear D. The CDR3 runs to 15 residues. CDR1 is MNHNS, CDR2 SASEGT, per germline. Trimming removed 6 bases from V and 7 bases from J, with 21 bases in between.

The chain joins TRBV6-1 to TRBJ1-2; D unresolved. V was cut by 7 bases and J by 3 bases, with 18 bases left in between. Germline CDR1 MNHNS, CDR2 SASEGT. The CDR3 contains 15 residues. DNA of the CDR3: TGTGCCAGCACACTTCATCGGACGCAAGACTATGGCTACACCTTC. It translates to CASTLHRTQDYGYTF.

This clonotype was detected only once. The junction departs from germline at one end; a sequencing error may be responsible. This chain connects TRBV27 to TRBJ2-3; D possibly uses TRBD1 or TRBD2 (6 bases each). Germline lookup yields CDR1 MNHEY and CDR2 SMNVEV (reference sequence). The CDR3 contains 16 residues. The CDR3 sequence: CASSISLGGPYNTQYF. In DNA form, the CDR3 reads TGTGCCAGCAGTATATCTTTAGGGGGGCCCTATAATACGCAGTATTTT.